Each of the 17 T cell receptor beta chains below was sequenced from the same sample in a study of T-cell memory formation after mild COVID-19. TCRdb re-called the 5' RACE reads through MiXCR, storing one row per CDR3 protein. In the table there are about 55,000 distinct CDR3 sequences, 9% to 9.5% of which are singletons. The sequencing input was PBMCs or a T cell subset sorted from them (not recorded which). These receptor sequences come from a man aged 18 to 30 who had mild COVID-19 (a few samples of this study predate the infection). Cell type and time point are not known.

This chain joins TRBV5-1 and TRBJ2-7, with a weak D call TRBD1 (6 bases). Germline CDR1 reads SGHRS; CDR2 reads YFSETQ. This CDR3 contains 15 residues. V lost 2 bases to trimming and J lost 0 bases, with 12 bases between them. CDR3 in amino acids: CASSFVGASSYEQYF. The CDR3 bases are TGCGCCAGCAGCTTCGTGGGGGCCAGCTCCTACGAGCAGTACTTC.

This clonotype has just a few counts. CDR3 nucleotides: TGTGCCACCAGTGATCCCGGCTCTTCAGAGACCCAGTACTTC. This codes for CATSDPGSSETQYF. The chain couples TRBV24-1 to TRBJ2-5; D is ambiguous. The V end was cut by 3 bases, the J end by 4 bases, with 11 bases between. The CDR3 runs to 14 residues. The germline gives CDR1 KGHDR, CDR2 SFDVKD.

The chain couples TRBV7-2 to TRBJ1-1, with D possibly being TRBD1 (5 bases). Looked up from germline, CDR1 is SGHTA and CDR2 is FQGNSA. Trimming took 5 bases from V and 2 from J, leaving 12 bases between them. The CDR3 covers 14 residues. In DNA form, the CDR3 reads TGTGCCAGCAGCACCGTCGGGGGAAACACTGAAGCTTTCTTT. Amino acids: CASSTVGGNTEAFF.

This clonotype was seen only a few times. The chain has TRBV20-1 and TRBJ2-1; D gene uncertain. V was clipped by 3 bases and J by 5 bases, with 8 bases between them. Per the germline V gene, CDR1 is DFQATT and CDR2 is SNEGSKA (reference sequence). The CDR3 runs 12 residues. This CDR3 reads CSASEQDNEQFF. CDR3 DNA: TGCAGTGCTAGTGAGCAGGACAATGAGCAGTTCTTC.

The chain links TRBV7-9 to TRBJ2-1; D is uncertain. Germline CDR1 reads SEHNR; CDR2 reads FQNEAQ (reference sequence). Trimming stripped 4 bases from V and 0 bases from J, with 19 bases between. The CDR3 is made up of 18 amino acids. The CDR3 DNA sequence: TGTGCCAGCAGCTCGTCTACCCCTCGTCCGAGCTCCTACAATGAGCAGTTCTTC. Translating it yields CASSSSTPRPSSYNEQFF.

This sequence joins TRBV14 and TRBJ1-6; D gene uncertain. CDR1 and CDR2 from the germline V gene are SGHDN and FVKESK. The CDR3 sequence is 15 residues long. V lost 4 bases to trimming and J lost 10 bases, with 17 bases between them. CDR3 loop: CASSLHSDWASPLHF. The CDR3 region has the DNA TGTGCCAGCAGCCTCCACTCGGATTGGGCCTCACCCCTCCACTTT.

The sample holds many counts of this clonotype. This chain links TRBV7-3 with TRBJ2-1; the match to TRBD2 covers 8 bases. Losses at the gene ends were 2 bases for V and 5 bases for J; bases not matched to a gene: 5. CDR3 size: 15 residues. Germline lookup yields CDR1 SGHTA and CDR2 FQGTGA. DNA of the CDR3: TGTGCCAGCAGCTTAGAGGGCGGGGGGAACAATGAGCAGTTCTTC. This encodes CASSLEGGGNNEQFF.

The table lists this clonotype with many counts. V is TRBV4-1 and J is TRBJ2-2, with D uncertain. CDR1 MGHRA and CDR2 YSYEKL come from the germline V gene. This CDR3 is 13 amino acids long. Trimming pared 4 bases from V and 5 bases from J, leaving 8 bases between. CDR3 coding DNA: TGCGCCAGCAGCCTTAGAGGAACCGGGGAGCTGTTTTTT. Translated: CASSLRGTGELFF.

The chain links TRBV6-5 to TRBJ2-4; 7 positions match TRBD1. V dropped 2 bases and J dropped 7; count of bases not matched to a gene: 2. The CDR3 covers 13 residues. Germline loops: CDR1 MNHEY, CDR2 SVGAGI. CDR3 loop: CASSYDRANIQYF. The CDR3 bases are TGTGCCAGCAGTTACGACAGGGCGAACATTCAGTACTTC.

The rearrangement links TRBV7-2 to TRBJ2-3, with TRBD2 identical over 7 bases. V gave up 5 bases and J gave up 5 bases; unmatched junction bases: 13. This CDR3 is built from 16 residues. Per the germline V gene, CDR1 is SGHTA and CDR2 is FQGNSA. The CDR3 coding sequence is TGTGCCAGCAGCGGGTCGAAGGAGCGGGGATTAGATACGCAGTATTTT. It yields the protein CASSGSKERGLDTQYF.

J is TRBJ2-6 and V is TRBV5-1; D gene uncertain. Per the germline V gene, CDR1 is SGHRS and CDR2 is YFSETQ. The V end lost 0 bases, the J end lost 0 bases, and 1 base lay between the germline ends. The CDR3 sequence is 14 residues long. CDR3 amino acids: CASSLGSGANVLTF. In DNA form, the CDR3 reads TGCGCCAGCAGCTTGGGCTCTGGGGCCAACGTCCTGACTTTC.

This clonotype was observed many times. The rearrangement links TRBV29-1 to TRBJ2-5; no definite D call. V was clipped by 5 bases and J by 2 bases, with 6 bases between them. Germline V gives CDR1 SQVTM, CDR2 ANQGSEA. This CDR3 has 11 amino acids. The CDR3 here is CSVNGQETQYF. The CDR3 region has the DNA TGCAGCGTTAACGGACAAGAGACCCAGTACTTC.

J is TRBJ2-1 and V is TRBV12-3 or TRBV12-4; D gene unclear. The CDR3 has 14 residues. The V and J ends lost 1 base and 2 bases respectively, with 6 bases between them. DNA of the CDR3: TGTGCCAGCAGTTTAGGTCGAGCCTACAATGAGCAGTTCTTC. Amino acid sequence: CASSLGRAYNEQFF.

The chain joins TRBV27 to TRBJ2-7, with TRBD1 as a possible D gene (6 bases). Trimming left V 6 bases short and J 2 bases short, with 17 bases between. This CDR3 has 15 amino acids. Looked up from germline, CDR1 is MNHEY and CDR2 is SMNVEV (reference sequence). CDR3 nucleotides: TGTGCCAGCAGGGGAACAGGGAAGTTTACCTACGAGCAGTACTTC. As protein: CASRGTGKFTYEQYF.

This clonotype was seen repeatedly, ten times or more. The rearrangement joins TRBV12-3 or TRBV12-4 to TRBJ2-2; tentatively, D is TRBD2 (6 bases). V was shortened by 5 bases and J by 3 bases, with 13 bases between the two germline ends. The CDR3 is 15 amino acids. The CDR3 loop is CASSANRDYTGELFF. The CDR3 DNA is TGTGCCAGCAGTGCTAACCGGGACTACACCGGGGAGCTGTTTTTT.

This clonotype was seen a handful of times. V and J are TRBV7-2 and TRBJ1-1; no firm D call. V lost 5 bases and J lost 7, with 8 bases in between. CDR3 size: 11 residues. The germline V gene encodes CDR1 SGHTA and CDR2 FQGNSA. The CDR3 sequence is CASSQVVEAFF. CDR3 bases: TGTGCCAGCAGCCAGGTCGTTGAAGCTTTCTTT.

This clonotype was counted a few times. The chain is built from TRBV6-5 and TRBJ1-5; D uncertain. This CDR3 has 12 residues. The germline V gene has CDR1 MNHEY and CDR2 SVGAGI. Trimming stripped 0 bases from V and 15 bases from J, with 12 bases between. Here the CDR3 reads CASSYSDGIPHF. In DNA form, the CDR3 reads TGTGCCAGCAGTTACTCGGACGGGATTCCGCATTTT.